This T cell receptor beta chain emerged from a study of immune evolution from preneoplasia to lung adenocarcinoma. Patients had resection in Japan or China between the mid-2010s and the late 2010s. Profiling relied on immunoSEQ multiplex PCR, and the TCRdb table lists in-frame clones only, not all of them. Among roughly 5,700 clones listed, around 81% were seen once. Germline values: CDR1 SGHVS, CDR2 FQNEAQ. The CDR3 length is 14 residues. The V and J ends lost 5 bases and 9 bases, in that order; junction bases with no gene match: 10. The clonotype was recovered from a person aged 50 or older with lung adenocarcinoma. The sample consisted of FFPE normal lung tissue adjacent to the tumor. The rearrangement joins TRBV7-8 to TRBJ1-5; 7 positions agree with TRBD1. The CDR3 region has the DNA TGTGCCAGCAGCCTCCGGGACAGTGCCGGGCCCCAGCATTTT. Translated: CASSLRDSAGPQHF.